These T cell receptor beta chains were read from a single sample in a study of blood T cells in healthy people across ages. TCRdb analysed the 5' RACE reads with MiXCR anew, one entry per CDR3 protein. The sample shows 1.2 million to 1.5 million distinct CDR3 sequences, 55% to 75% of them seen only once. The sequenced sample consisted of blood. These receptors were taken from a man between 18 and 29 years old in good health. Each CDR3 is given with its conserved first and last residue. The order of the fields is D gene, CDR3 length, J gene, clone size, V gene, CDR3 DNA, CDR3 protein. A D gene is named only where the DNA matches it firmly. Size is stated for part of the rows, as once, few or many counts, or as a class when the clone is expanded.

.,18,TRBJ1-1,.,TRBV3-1,TGTGCCAGCAGCCAAGTAGCGGGAGCAGGCATTAGGAACACTGAAGCTTTCTTT,CASSQVAGAGIRNTEAFF
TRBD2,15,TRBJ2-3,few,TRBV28,TGTGCCAGCAGTCCAAAAGCGGGGGGGCAACATACGCAGTATTTT,CASSPKAGGQHTQYF
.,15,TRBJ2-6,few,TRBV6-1,TGTGCCTTGGGGGTCCCAGACTCTGGGGCCAACGTCCTGACTTTC,CALGVPDSGANVLTF
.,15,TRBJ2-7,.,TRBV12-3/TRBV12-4,TGTGCCAGCAGTTTAGGCAACCCCGGGTCCTACGGGCAGTACTTC,CASSLGNPGSYGQYF
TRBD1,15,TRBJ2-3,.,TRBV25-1,TGTGCCAGCAGTGTCGCAGACAGGGTAACAGATACGCAGTATTTT,CASSVADRVTDTQYF
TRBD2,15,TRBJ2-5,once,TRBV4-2,TGTGCCAGCAGCCCGTCTAGCGGGAGGCAGTGTGAGCAGTACTTC,CASSPSSGRQCEQYF
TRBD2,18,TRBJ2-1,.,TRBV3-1,TGTGCCAGCAGCTTGGGACTAGCGGGGGGCCGCTCCTACAATGAGCAGTTCTTC,CASSLGLAGGRSYNEQFF
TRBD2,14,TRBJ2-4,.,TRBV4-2,TGTGCCAGCAGCCAAGATGAACTAGCGCCTATTCAGTACTTC,CASSQDELAPIQYF
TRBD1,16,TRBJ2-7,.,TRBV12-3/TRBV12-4,TGTGCCAGCAGTTTCATAAAATCGGGACAGATCTACGAGCAGTACTTC,CASSFIKSGQIYEQYF
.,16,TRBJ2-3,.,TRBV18,TGTGCCAGCTCACCACTTACTCGGGGGAGTGAAGATACGCAGTATTTT,CASSPLTRGSEDTQYF
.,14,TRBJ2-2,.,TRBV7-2,TGTGCCAGCACCGGGACTCCCAACACCGGGGAGCTGTTTTTT,CASTGTPNTGELFF
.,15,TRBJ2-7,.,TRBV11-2,TGTGCCAGCAGCTTAATGGTCCAGGTACGCTACGAGCAGTACTTC,CASSLMVQVRYEQYF
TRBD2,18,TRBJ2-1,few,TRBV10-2,TGCGCCAGCAGTGAATTAAGCGGGAGGGTAAAATCCTACAATGAGCAGTTCTTC,CASSELSGRVKSYNEQFF
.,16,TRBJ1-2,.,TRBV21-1,TGTGCCAGCAGCAAAACGAGGATCTTCGGGGACTATGGCTACACCTTC,CASSKTRIFGDYGYTF
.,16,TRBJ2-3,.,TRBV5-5,TGTGCCAGCAGCTTGGGGGCTAGCCAGTACACAGATACGCAGTATTTT,CASSLGASQYTDTQYF
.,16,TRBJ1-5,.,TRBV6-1,TGTGCCAGCAGTGAAGGGACCGTCTATAGCAATCAGCCCCAGCATTTT,CASSEGTVYSNQPQHF
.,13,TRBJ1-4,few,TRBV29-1,TGCAGCGTTTCGGCAGCAACTAATGAAAAACTGTTTTTT,CSVSAATNEKLFF
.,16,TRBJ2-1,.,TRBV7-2,TGTGCCAGCAGCCCGTACGCAGGAAGCTCCTACAATGAGCAGTTCTTC,CASSPYAGSSYNEQFF
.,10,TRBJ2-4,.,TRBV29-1,TGCAGCGTTGAAGATGGCCCTCAGTACTTC,CSVEDGPQYF
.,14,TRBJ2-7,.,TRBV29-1,TGCAGCGTTGAAGTGGGCAGTGGTTCAGACGAGCAGTACTTC,CSVEVGSGSDEQYF
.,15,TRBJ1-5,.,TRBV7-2,TGTGCCAGCAGCCCGGACAGAAGTAGCAATCAGCCCCAGCATTTT,CASSPDRSSNQPQHF
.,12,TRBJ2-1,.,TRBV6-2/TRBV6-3,TGTGCCAGCAGTGTTACTAGGGAGGAGCAGTTCTTC,CASSVTREEQFF
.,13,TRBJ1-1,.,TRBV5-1,TGCGCCAGCGGCTTCCCCGGGACGCCTGAAGCTTTCTTT,CASGFPGTPEAFF
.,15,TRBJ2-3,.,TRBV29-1,TGCAGCGTTGAAATTAGGGCGGGCAGCACAGATACGCAGTATTTT,CSVEIRAGSTDTQYF
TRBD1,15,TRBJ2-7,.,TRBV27,TGTGCCAGCAGTTCCTCGACAGGGGACTCCTACGAGCAGTACTTC,CASSSSTGDSYEQYF
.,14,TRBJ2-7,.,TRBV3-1,TGTGCCAGCAGCCAAGATCTTATCATTTACGAGCAGTACTTC,CASSQDLIIYEQYF
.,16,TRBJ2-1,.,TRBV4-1,TGCGCCAGCAGCCGAGTTCTGGGGTCTGGCTACAATGAGCAGTTCTTC,CASSRVLGSGYNEQFF
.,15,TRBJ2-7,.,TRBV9,TGTGCCAGCAGCGCGAGAGGGGATGGCTCCTACGAGCAGTACTTC,CASSARGDGSYEQYF
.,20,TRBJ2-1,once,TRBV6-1,TGTGCCAGCAGTGAGGGGATATTGGTACATTTCGGACGGATGAGGGATGAGCAGTTCTTC,CASSEGILVHFGRMRDEQFF
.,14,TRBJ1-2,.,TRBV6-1,TGTGCCAGCAGTCCCGACCCGGGCGGCTATGGCTACACCTTC,CASSPDPGGYGYTF
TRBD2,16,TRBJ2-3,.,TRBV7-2,TGTGCCAGCAGCTACCGACTAGCGGATAGCACAGATACGCAGTATTTT,CASSYRLADSTDTQYF